A single sample is the source of the 8 T cell receptor beta chains below, sequenced in a study of T cells after yellow fever vaccination. One entry per CDR3 protein results from TCRdb running MiXCR on the 5' RACE reads. Of about 340,000 distinct CDR3 sequences in the sample, roughly an eighth were seen once. Sample: CD4+ T cells sorted from PBMCs, taken 15 days after the yellow fever booster vaccination. The origin of the receptors is a man between 18 and 35 years old who received the YFV17D yellow fever vaccine.

The chain has TRBV20-1 and TRBJ1-5; 12 bases fit TRBD1. Trimming removed 5 bases from V and 5 bases from J; junction bases left unmatched: 1. Germline-derived CDR1 and CDR2 are DFQATT and SNEGSKA (reference sequence). The CDR3 totals 13 residues. The CDR3 region is CSAGTGGHQPQHF. DNA for the CDR3: TGCAGTGCTGGGACAGGGGGCCATCAGCCCCAGCATTTT.

This clonotype was counted only a few times. The rearrangement joins TRBV4-2 to TRBJ2-1; 11 positions agree with TRBD2. This CDR3 region has 16 residues. CDR1 is LGHNA, CDR2 YNFKEQ, per germline. J lost 8 bases, V lost 4 bases, and 10 bases had no gene match. The chain's CDR3 is CASSLLGSGGADEQFF. CDR3 DNA: TGTGCCAGCAGCCTCCTTGGTAGCGGGGGGGCAGATGAGCAGTTCTTC.

This rearrangement joins TRBV6-5 to TRBJ1-6, with D hard to call. The CDR3 has 18 residues. Trimming removed 6 bases at V and 0 bases at J, with 18 bases between. CDR1 and CDR2 (germline): MNHEY, SVGAGI. The CDR3 protein is CASRRGPDGRSYNSPLHF. The DNA of the CDR3 is TGTGCCAGCAGAAGAGGTCCGGACGGGCGCTCCTATAATTCACCCCTCCACTTT.

This clonotype was found a few times. This CDR3 reads CASSWMTSNTEAFF. The CDR3 nucleotides read TGCGCCAGCAGCTGGATGACATCGAACACTGAAGCTTTCTTT. V gene TRBV5-1 combines with J gene TRBJ1-1; D is unclear. V was clipped by 3 bases and J by 1 base, with 10 bases between them. The CDR3 totals 14 residues. Germline V gene sequence: CDR1 SGHRS, CDR2 YFSETQ.

The CDR3 spells CASSPSEDTQYF. The CDR3 bases are TGTGCCAGCAGCCCCTCGGAAGATACGCAGTATTTT. The rearrangement links TRBV7-8 to TRBJ2-3; D is undetermined. The V end lost 5 bases, the J end lost 5 bases, and 8 bases lay between the germline ends. The CDR3 covers 12 residues. In germline, CDR1 is SGHVS, CDR2 FQNEAQ.

The chain carries TRBV19 and TRBJ2-5; 8 bases are shared with TRBD1. The germline CDR1 and CDR2 sequences are LNHDA and SQIVND (reference sequence). J lost 5 bases, V lost 6 bases, and 14 bases had no gene match. The CDR3 runs 16 residues. In DNA, the CDR3 is TGTGCCAGTAGCACTCCTCCGGGACAGGCACGCGAGACCCAGTACTTC. This gives the protein CASSTPPGQARETQYF.

The J gene is TRBJ2-3, the V gene TRBV5-4, with unresolved D. Germline CDR1 SGHNT, CDR2 YYREEE (reference sequence). The CDR3 spans 13 residues. Trimming took off 6 bases at V and 1 base at J, with 9 bases between the two ends. This CDR3 reads CASTPSRTDTQYF. Here the CDR3 DNA reads TGTGCCAGCACCCCCTCTCGCACAGATACGCAGTATTTT.

The V call is TRBV6-6, the J call TRBJ2-7; D gene uncertain. Trimming stripped 0 bases from V and 5 bases from J, with 14 bases between. Germline values: CDR1 MNHNY, CDR2 SVGAGI (reference sequence). There are 15 residues in the CDR3. CDR3 nucleotides: TGTGCCAGCAGTTACTCGATAGGGATCCGGAACGAGCAGTACGTC. Encoded protein: CASSYSIGIRNEQYV.